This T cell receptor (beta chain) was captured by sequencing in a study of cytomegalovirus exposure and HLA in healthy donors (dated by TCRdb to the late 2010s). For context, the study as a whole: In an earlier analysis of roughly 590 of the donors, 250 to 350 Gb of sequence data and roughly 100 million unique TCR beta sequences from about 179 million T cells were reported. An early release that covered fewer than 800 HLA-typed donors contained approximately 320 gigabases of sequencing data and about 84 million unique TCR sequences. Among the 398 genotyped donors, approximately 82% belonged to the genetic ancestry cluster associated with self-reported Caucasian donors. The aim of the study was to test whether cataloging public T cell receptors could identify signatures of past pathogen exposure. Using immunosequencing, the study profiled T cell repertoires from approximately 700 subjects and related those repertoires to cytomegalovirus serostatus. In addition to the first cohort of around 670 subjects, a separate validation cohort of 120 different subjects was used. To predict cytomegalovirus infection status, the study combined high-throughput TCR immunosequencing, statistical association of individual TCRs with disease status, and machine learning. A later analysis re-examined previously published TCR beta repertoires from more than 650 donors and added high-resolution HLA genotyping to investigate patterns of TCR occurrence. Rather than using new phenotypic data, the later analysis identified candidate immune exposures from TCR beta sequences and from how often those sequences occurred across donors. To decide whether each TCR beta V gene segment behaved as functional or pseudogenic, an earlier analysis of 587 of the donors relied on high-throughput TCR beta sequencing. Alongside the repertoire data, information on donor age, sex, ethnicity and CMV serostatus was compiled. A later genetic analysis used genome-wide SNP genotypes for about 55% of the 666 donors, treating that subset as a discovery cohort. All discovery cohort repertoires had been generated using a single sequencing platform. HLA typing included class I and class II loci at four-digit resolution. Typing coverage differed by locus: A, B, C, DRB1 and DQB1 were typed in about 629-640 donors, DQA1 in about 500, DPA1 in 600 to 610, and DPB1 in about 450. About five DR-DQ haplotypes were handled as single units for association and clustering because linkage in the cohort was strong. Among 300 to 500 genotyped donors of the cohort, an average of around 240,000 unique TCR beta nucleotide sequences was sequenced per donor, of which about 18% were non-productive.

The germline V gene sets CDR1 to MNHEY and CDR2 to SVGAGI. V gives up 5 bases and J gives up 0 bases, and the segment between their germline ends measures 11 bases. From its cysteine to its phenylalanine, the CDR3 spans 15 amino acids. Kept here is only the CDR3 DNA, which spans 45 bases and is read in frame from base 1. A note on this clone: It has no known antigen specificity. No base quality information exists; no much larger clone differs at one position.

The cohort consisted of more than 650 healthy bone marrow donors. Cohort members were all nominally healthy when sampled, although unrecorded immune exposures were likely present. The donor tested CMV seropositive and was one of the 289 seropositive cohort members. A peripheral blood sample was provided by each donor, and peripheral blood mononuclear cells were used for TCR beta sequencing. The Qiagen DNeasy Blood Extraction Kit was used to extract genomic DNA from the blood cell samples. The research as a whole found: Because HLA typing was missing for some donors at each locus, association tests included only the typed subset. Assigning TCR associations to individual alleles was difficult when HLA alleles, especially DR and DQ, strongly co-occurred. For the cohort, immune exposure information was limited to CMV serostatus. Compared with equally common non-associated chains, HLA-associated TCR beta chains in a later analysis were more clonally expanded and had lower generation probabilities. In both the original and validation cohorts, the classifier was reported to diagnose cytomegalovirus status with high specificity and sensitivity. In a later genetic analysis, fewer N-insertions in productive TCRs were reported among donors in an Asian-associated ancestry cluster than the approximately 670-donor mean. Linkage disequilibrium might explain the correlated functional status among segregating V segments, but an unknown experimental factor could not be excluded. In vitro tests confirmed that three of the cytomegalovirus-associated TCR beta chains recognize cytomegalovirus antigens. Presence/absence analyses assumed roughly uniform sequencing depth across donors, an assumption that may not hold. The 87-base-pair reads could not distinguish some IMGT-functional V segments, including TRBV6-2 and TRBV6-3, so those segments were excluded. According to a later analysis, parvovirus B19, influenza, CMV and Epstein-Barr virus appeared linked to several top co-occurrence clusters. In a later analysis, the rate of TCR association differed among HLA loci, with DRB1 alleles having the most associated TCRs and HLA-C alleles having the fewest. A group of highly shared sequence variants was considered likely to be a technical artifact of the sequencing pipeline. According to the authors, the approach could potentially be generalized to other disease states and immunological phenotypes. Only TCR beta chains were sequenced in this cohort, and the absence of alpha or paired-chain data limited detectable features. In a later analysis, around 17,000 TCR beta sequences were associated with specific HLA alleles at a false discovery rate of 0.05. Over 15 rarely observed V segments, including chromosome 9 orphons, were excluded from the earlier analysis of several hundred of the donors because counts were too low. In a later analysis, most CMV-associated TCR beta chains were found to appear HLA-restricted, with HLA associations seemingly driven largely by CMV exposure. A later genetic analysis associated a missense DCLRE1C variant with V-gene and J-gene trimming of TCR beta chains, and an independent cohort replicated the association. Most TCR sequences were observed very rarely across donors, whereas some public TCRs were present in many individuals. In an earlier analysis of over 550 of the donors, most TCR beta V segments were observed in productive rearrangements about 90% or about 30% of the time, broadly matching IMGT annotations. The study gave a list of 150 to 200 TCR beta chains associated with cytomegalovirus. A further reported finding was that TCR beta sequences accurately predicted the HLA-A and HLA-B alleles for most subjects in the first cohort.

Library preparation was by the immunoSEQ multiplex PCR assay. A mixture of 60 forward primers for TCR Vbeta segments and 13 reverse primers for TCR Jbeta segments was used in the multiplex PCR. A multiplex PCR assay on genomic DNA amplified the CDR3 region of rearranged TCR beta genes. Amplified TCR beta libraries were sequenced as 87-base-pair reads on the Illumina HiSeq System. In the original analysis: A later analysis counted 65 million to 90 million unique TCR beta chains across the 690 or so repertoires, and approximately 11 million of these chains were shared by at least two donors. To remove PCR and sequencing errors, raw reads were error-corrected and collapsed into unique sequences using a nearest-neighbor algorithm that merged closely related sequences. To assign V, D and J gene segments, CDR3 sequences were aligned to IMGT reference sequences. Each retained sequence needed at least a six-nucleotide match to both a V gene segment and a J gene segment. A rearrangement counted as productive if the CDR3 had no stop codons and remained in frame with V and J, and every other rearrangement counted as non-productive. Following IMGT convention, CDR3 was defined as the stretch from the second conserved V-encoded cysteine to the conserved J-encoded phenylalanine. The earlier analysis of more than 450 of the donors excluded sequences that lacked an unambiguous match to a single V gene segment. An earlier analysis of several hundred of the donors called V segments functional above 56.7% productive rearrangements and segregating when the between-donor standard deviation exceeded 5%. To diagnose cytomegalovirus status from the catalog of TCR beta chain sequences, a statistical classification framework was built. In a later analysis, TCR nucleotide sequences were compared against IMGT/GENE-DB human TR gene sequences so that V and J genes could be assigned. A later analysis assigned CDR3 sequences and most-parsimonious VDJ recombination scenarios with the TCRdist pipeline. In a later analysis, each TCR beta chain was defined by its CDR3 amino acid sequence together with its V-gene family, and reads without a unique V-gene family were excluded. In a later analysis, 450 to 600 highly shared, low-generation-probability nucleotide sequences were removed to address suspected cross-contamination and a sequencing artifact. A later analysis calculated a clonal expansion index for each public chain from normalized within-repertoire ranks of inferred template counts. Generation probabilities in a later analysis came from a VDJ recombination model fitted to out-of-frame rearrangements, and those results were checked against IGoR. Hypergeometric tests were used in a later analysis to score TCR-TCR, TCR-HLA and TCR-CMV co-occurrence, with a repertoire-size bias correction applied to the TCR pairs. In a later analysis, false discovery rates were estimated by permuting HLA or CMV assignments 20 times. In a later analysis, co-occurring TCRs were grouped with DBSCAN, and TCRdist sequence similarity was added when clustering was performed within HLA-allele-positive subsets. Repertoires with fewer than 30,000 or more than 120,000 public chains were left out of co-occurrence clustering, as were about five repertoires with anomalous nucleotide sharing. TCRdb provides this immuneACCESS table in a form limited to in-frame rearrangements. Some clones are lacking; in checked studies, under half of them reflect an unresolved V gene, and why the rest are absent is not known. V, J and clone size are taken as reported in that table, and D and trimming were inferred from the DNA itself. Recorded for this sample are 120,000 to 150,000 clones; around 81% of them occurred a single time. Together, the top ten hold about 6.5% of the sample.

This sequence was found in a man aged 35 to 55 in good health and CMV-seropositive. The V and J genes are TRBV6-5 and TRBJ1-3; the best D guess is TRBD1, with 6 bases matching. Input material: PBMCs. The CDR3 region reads CASSPDRLSGNTIYF. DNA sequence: TGTGCCAGCAGTCCAGACAGGCTCTCTGGAAACACCATATATTTT.